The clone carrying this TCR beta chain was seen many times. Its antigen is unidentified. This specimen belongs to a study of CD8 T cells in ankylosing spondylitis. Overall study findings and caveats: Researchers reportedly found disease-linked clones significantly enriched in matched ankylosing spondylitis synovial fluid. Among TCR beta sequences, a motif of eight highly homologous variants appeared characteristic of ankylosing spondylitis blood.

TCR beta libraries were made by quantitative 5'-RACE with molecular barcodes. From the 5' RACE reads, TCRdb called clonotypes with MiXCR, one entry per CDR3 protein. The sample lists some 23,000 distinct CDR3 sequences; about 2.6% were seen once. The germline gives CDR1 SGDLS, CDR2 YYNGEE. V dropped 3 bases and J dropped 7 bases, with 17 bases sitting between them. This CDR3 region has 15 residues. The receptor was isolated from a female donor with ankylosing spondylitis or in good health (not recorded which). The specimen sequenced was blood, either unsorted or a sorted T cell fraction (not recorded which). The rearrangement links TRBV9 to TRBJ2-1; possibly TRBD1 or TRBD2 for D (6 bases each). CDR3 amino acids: CASSGRWGATNEQFF. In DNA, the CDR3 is TGTGCCAGCAGCGGGCGGTGGGGGGCGACAAATGAGCAGTTCTTC.